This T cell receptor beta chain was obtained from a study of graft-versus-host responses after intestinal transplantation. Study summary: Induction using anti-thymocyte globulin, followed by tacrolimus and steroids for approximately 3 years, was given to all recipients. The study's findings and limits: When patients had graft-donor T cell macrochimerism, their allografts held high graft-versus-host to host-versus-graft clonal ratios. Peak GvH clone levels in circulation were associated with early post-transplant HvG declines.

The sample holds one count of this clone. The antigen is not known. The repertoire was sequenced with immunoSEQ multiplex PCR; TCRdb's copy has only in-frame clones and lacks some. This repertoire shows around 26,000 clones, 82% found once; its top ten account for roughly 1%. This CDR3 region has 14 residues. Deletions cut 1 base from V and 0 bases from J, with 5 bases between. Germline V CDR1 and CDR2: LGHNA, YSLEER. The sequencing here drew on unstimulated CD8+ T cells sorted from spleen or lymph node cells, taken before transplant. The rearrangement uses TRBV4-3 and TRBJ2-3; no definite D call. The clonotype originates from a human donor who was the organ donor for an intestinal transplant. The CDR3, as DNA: TGCGCCAGCAGCCAAGGAGGTAGCACAGATACGCAGTATTTT. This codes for CASSQGGSTDTQYF.